This passage covers 7 T cell receptor beta chains from one sample sequenced in a study of shared T cell receptors in the human thymus. The repertoire was sequenced with immunoSEQ multiplex PCR; TCRdb's copy has only in-frame clones and lacks some. Seen here are more than 550,000 clones, approximately 89% observed once, and the top ten hold 0.0094%. These same data were also listed under a study on human thymus T cells.

The sample taken for sequencing was thymocytes. The receptors come from a boy under three years old with a congenital heart defect.

CDR3 sequence reads: CASSIEGGRTNEKLFF. CDR3 sequence (DNA): TGTGCCAGTAGTATAGAAGGAGGGCGGACTAATGAAAAACTGTTTTTT. V gene TRBV19 combines with J gene TRBJ1-4; no firm D call. Trimming took 0 bases from V and 2 from J, leaving 10 bases between them. CDR3 length: 16 amino acids. Germline V gives CDR1 LNHDA, CDR2 SQIVND (reference sequence).

The chain uses TRBV7-9 and TRBJ2-1; D possibly corresponds to TRBD2 (5 bases). CDR3 length: 10 residues. Germline V gene sequence: CDR1 SEHNR, CDR2 FQNEAQ (reference sequence). V was shortened by 7 bases and J by 14 bases, with 12 bases between the two germline ends. The CDR3 bases are TGTGCCAGCACCCCACGGGATGAGTTCTTC. It specifies CASTPRDEFF. The full variable domain, completed using reference TRBV7-9 and TRBJ2-1, is DTGVSQNPRHKITKRGQNVTFRCDPISEHNRLYWYRQTLGQGPEFLTYFQNEAQLEKSRLLSDRFSAERPKGSFSTLEIQRTEQGDSAMYLCASTPRDEFFGPGTRLTVL.

The chain links TRBV10-1 to TRBJ2-7; 10 positions match TRBD2. This CDR3 contains 15 residues. Trimming at V came to 4 bases and at J to 2 bases, leaving 5 bases not matched to a gene. Germline CDR1 reads WNHNN; CDR2 reads SYGVQD (reference sequence). CDR3 in DNA: TGCGCCAGCAGTGGAACTAGCGGGGATACCTACGAGCAGTACTTC. Its protein is CASSGTSGDTYEQYF.

The chain joins TRBV2 to TRBJ1-1; perhaps TRBD1 as D (5 bases). The germline V gene encodes CDR1 SNHLY and CDR2 FYNNEI. Between the trimmed V and J ends, which lost 1 base and 4 bases, there was a span of 7 bases. This CDR3 region has 13 residues. CDR3 in amino acids: CASSEGGGTEAFF. The CDR3 DNA reads as TGTGCCAGCAGTGAAGGGGGGGGCACTGAAGCTTTCTTT. Drawing the rest from reference TRBV2 and TRBJ1-1, the complete variable domain is EPEVTQTPSHQVTQMGQEVILRCVPISNHLYFYWYRQILGQKVEFLVSFYNNEISEKSEIFDDQFSVERPDGSNFTLKIRSTKLEDSAMYFCASSEGGGTEAFFGQGTRLTVV.

This chain uses TRBV2 with TRBJ1-2, with D maybe TRBD1 (5 bases). The length of the CDR3 is 15 residues. Germline values: CDR1 SNHLY, CDR2 FYNNEI. The germline V and J ends were trimmed by 6 bases and 0 bases, with 14 bases remaining between them. The CDR3 is CASRAGTSTNYGYTF. The CDR3 DNA follows: TGTGCCAGCAGGGCCGGGACTTCCACTAACTATGGCTACACCTTC.

This chain uses TRBV27 with TRBJ2-2, with 9 positions matching TRBD2. Germline V lookup: CDR1 MNHEY, CDR2 SMNVEV (reference sequence). V lost 4 bases and J lost 4; bases outside the gene matches: 10. CDR3 size: 17 residues. As DNA, the CDR3 is TGTGCCAGCAGTTGCGGTCCAGCGGGGGGTAGCACCGGGGAGCTGTTTTTT. Its translation is CASSCGPAGGSTGELFF.

This clone was found a few times. The DNA of the CDR3 is TGTGCCAGCAGTGCCCCGACAGGGCGAAACACCATATATTTT. Translated: CASSAPTGRNTIYF. This chain joins TRBV2 and TRBJ1-3; 7 positions agree with TRBD1. Losses at the gene ends were 4 bases for V and 5 bases for J; bases not matched to a gene: 5. The CDR3 has 14 amino acids. Germline loops: CDR1 SNHLY, CDR2 FYNNEI.